In its sample, the clone carrying this T cell receptor beta chain was seen a few times. TCRdb re-derived calls from the 5' RACE reads in MiXCR, one entry per CDR3 protein. This table has some 68,000 distinct CDR3 sequences, approximately 15% appearing once. The sample belongs to a study of T-cell memory formation after mild COVID-19. Study summary: TCR clusters showed largely donor specificity.

Trimming cost V 1 base and J 0 bases, with 4 bases left between them. This CDR3 spans 13 amino acids. From germline, CDR1 is SGHDT and CDR2 YYEEEE. The sequenced sample was PBMCs or a T cell subset sorted from them (not recorded which). The chain recombines TRBV5-6 with TRBJ1-2; D not certain. The origin of this receptor is an adult woman who had mild COVID-19 (a few samples of this study predate the infection). Cell type and time point are not known. CDR3 nucleotide sequence: TGTGCCAGCAGCTTGTCCGCTAACTATGGCTACACCTTC. This encodes CASSLSANYGYTF.